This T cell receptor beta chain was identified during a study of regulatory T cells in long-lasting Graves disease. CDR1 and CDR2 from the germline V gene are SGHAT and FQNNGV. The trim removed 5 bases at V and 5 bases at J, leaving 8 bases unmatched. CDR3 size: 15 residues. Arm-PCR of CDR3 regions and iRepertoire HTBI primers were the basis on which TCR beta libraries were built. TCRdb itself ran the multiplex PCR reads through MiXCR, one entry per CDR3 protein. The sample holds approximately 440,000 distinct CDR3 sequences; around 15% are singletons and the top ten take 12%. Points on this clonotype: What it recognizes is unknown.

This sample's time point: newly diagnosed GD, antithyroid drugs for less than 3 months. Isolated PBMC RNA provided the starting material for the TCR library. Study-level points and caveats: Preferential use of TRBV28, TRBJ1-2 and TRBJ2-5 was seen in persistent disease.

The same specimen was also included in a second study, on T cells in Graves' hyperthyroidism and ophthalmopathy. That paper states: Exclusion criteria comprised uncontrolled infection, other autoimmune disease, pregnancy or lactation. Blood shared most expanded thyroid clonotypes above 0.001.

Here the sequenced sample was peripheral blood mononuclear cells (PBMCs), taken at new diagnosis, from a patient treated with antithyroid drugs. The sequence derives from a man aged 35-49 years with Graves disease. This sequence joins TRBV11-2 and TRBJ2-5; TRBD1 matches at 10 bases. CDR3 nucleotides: TGTGCCAGCAGCCCTCACAGACAGGGGGCTGAGACCCAGTACTTC. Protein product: CASSPHRQGAETQYF.